These 22 T cell receptor beta chains share one sample of origin, sequenced in a study of cytomegalovirus exposure and HLA in healthy donors. The PCR employed 60 Vbeta primers together with 13 Jbeta primers. Profiling relied on immunoSEQ multiplex PCR, and the TCRdb table lists in-frame clones only, not all of them. Of about 200,000 clones in the sample, around four fifths are singletons; the top ten hold 1.5% to 2%. Sequenced input: PBMCs. Receptors originate from a man aged 50 to 60 in good health and CMV-seronegative.

The chain couples TRBV10-2 to TRBJ2-5; D is ambiguous. V lost 5 bases, J lost 0 bases, and 10 bases lay in between. The CDR3 has 14 residues. Per the germline V gene, CDR1 is WSHSY and CDR2 is SAAADI. CDR3 coding DNA: TGCGCCAGCAGTTTGGGCGCCCACCAAGAGACCCAGTACTTC. Translating it yields CASSLGAHQETQYF.

This clone appeared once. The chain recombines TRBV7-8 with TRBJ2-7, with D possibly being TRBD2 (5 bases). Trimming stripped 5 bases from V and 3 bases from J, with 11 bases between. The CDR3 consists of 13 residues. CDR1 is SGHVS, CDR2 FQNEAQ, per germline. CDR3 bases: TGTGCCAGCAGCCCTCGGACTGGCTACGAGCAGTACTTC. This codes for CASSPRTGYEQYF.

The chain employs TRBV9 and TRBJ2-5; D is perhaps TRBD1 (5 bases). The germline CDR1 and CDR2 sequences are SGDLS and YYNGEE. Trimming left V 4 bases short and J 5 bases short, with 15 bases between. The CDR3 runs to 14 residues. The CDR3, as DNA: TGTGCCAGCAGCCCCGCCCCAGGGTTTGAGACCCAGTACTTC. Translation gives CASSPAPGFETQYF.

This clone was observed a handful of times. V and J are TRBV10-2 and TRBJ1-5, with TRBD1 matching 8 bases. Germline CDR1 is WSHSY and CDR2 is SAAADI. The CDR3 totals 14 residues. Trimming at V came to 8 bases and at J to 4 bases, leaving 7 bases not matched to a gene. The CDR3 DNA sequence: TGCGCCAGCCGAGAGGGACAGGTTAATCAGCCCCAGCATTTT. It codes for CASREGQVNQPQHF.

This clone was counted a few times. The V call is TRBV5-5, the J call TRBJ2-7, with TRBD2 matching 9 bases. Per germline, CDR1 SGHKS and CDR2 YYEKEE (reference sequence). The CDR3 contains 18 residues. V was clipped by 0 bases and J by 3 bases; unmatched bases: 13. The CDR3 DNA is TGTGCCAGCAGCTTGGCCCGGGTGTCTGGGACTAGCAGCTACGAGCAGTACTTC. Its protein is CASSLARVSGTSSYEQYF.

This clone was observed a few times. The V gene is TRBV4-2, the J gene TRBJ2-3; D remains ambiguous. Germline-derived CDR1 and CDR2 are LGHNA and YNFKEQ. V shed 3 bases and J shed 6 bases, with 10 bases lying between them. This CDR3 spans 13 amino acids. DNA of the CDR3: TGTGCCAGCAGCCATGACACTGTGGATACGCAGTATTTT. Its protein is CASSHDTVDTQYF.

The chain couples TRBV30 to TRBJ2-7, with D tentatively TRBD1 (6 bases). The length of the CDR3 is 14 residues. Germline CDR1 is GTSNPN and CDR2 is SVGIG (reference sequence). V lost 2 bases to trimming and J lost 2 bases, with 13 bases between them. CDR3 in DNA: TGTGCCTGGAGTTTGAGCAGGGGCCCCTACGAGCAGTACTTC. Protein: CAWSLSRGPYEQYF.

This clone turned up a few times. The V call is TRBV27, the J call TRBJ2-5, with unresolved D. CDR1 and CDR2 from the germline V gene are MNHEY and SMNVEV (reference sequence). The CDR3 has 13 residues. With 0 bases removed from V and 11 bases from J, the gap between germline ends came to 13 bases. The chain's CDR3 is CASSLSFFSEQYF. The CDR3 DNA reads as TGTGCCAGCAGTTTATCTTTCTTCAGCGAACAGTACTTC.

The chain employs TRBV29-1 and TRBJ2-7, with 9 nucleotides matching TRBD1. The ends lost 5 bases at V and 0 bases at J; junction bases unmatched: 8. Germline values: CDR1 SQVTM, CDR2 ANQGSEA. The CDR3 runs 15 residues. The DNA of the CDR3 is TGCAGCGTTCTACGTTCGGGACAGGGCTCCTACGAGCAGTACTTC. Its translation is CSVLRSGQGSYEQYF.

The CDR3: CASSATGKGEQYF. The CDR3 coding sequence is TGTGCCAGCAGCGCCACAGGGAAGGGCGAGCAGTACTTC. This chain joins TRBV9 and TRBJ2-7, with D possibly being TRBD1 (6 bases). Trimming removed 3 bases at V and 6 bases at J, with 13 bases between. The CDR3 is made up of 13 amino acids. CDR1 and CDR2 (germline): SGDLS, YYNGEE.

As concerns this clone: One junction end disagrees with the germline gene, perhaps due to a read error. The sample has other DNA sequences that encode this CDR3 too. V usage is TRBV6-5 and J usage is TRBJ1-2; TRBD1 matches at 10 bases. Per the germline V gene, CDR1 is MNHEY and CDR2 is SVGAGI. The CDR3 spans 14 residues. CDR3 sequence (DNA): TGTGCCAGCAGCCGACAGGGGGCCACCTATGGTTACACCTTC. Its protein is CASSRQGATYGYTF.

The chain couples TRBV5-4 to TRBJ1-3; 8 nucleotides line up with TRBD1. The CDR3 is 16 amino acids. Germline CDR1 is SGHNT and CDR2 is YYREEE (reference sequence). V was clipped by 4 bases and J by 4 bases; unmatched bases: 10. CDR3 sequence reads: CASSKDRAFSGNTIYF. In DNA, the CDR3 is TGTGCCAGCAGCAAGGACAGGGCTTTCTCCGGAAACACCATATATTTT.

The rearrangement joins TRBV14 to TRBJ1-1; a possible D gene is TRBD1 (5 bases). This CDR3 contains 15 residues. The V and J ends lost 2 bases and 8 bases respectively, with 18 bases between them. Looked up from germline, CDR1 is SGHDN and CDR2 is FVKESK. The CDR3 sequence is CASSQPAGGAREAFF. The CDR3 DNA reads TGTGCCAGCAGCCAACCCGCGGGGGGTGCCCGGGAAGCTTTCTTT.

The V gene is TRBV7-6, the J gene TRBJ2-1, with a weak D call TRBD2 (5 bases). In germline, CDR1 is SGHVS, CDR2 FNYEAQ. Trimming left V 5 bases short and J 8 bases short, with 25 bases between. This CDR3 comprises 17 residues. The CDR3 region is CASSLSLKGALQDEQFF. CDR3 coding DNA: TGTGCCAGCAGCCTTTCCCTAAAGGGAGCCCTCCAGGATGAGCAGTTCTTC.

The rearrangement joins TRBV4-1 to TRBJ1-1, with 7 bases lining up with TRBD1. V trimming: 2 bases; J trimming: 0 bases; junction bases outside the gene matches: 6. CDR1 is MGHRA, CDR2 YSYEKL, per germline. CDR3 length equals 16 residues. This chain's CDR3 is CASSQTGVRMNTEAFF. CDR3 nucleotides: TGCGCCAGCAGCCAAACAGGGGTGCGCATGAACACTGAAGCTTTCTTT.

The chain joins TRBV19 to TRBJ1-1; maybe TRBD1 (6 bases). This CDR3 region has 13 residues. The germline V and J ends were trimmed by 4 bases and 7 bases, with 13 bases remaining between them. Per germline, CDR1 LNHDA and CDR2 SQIVND (reference sequence). CDR3 loop: CASSRTGFREAFF. The CDR3 nucleotides read TGTGCCAGTAGTAGAACAGGGTTTCGTGAAGCTTTCTTT. Based on the CDR3 plus reference TRBV19 and TRBJ1-1, the full variable domain is DGGITQSPKYLFRKEGQNVTLSCEQNLNHDAMYWYRQDPGQGLRLIYYSQIVNDFQKGDIAEGYSVSREKKESFPLTVTSAQKNPTAFYLCASSRTGFREAFFGQGTRLTVV.

This clone was seen more than once but under ten times. This chain joins TRBV10-1 and TRBJ2-7; TRBD1 matches at 8 bases. The junction had 11 bases not matched to a gene; V was cut back by 4 bases and J by 6 bases. The CDR3 is 15 amino acids. CDR1 and CDR2 (germline): WNHNN, SYGVQD (reference sequence). The CDR3 DNA follows: TGCGCCAGCAGTGCCCCGAGGTCAGGGGGCGGCGAGCAGTACTTC. Its protein is CASSAPRSGGGEQYF.

This clone came up once. This chain links TRBV10-2 with TRBJ1-1; weak D call: TRBD1 (5 bases). V lost 2 bases and J lost 1, with 8 bases in between. Germline V CDR1 and CDR2: WSHSY, SAAADI. The CDR3 contains 14 residues. CDR3 sequence (DNA): TGCGCCAGCAGTGAGCGAGGACAGAACACTGAAGCTTTCTTT. Its translation: CASSERGQNTEAFF.

The chain recombines TRBV6-6 with TRBJ2-3, with 7 bases identical to TRBD2. The CDR3 is made up of 14 amino acids. Germline V gene data show CDR1 as MNHNY and CDR2 as SVGAGI (reference sequence). Unmatched junction bases numbered 9, after V lost 5 bases and J lost 7 bases. CDR3 amino acids: CASSPSGSGNTQYF. The CDR3 DNA is TGTGCCAGCAGTCCCTCGGGGAGCGGGAATACGCAGTATTTT.

The J gene is TRBJ2-1, the V gene TRBV27; TRBD1 aligns across 10 bases. CDR3 length equals 18 residues. Germline-derived CDR1 and CDR2 are MNHEY and SMNVEV (reference sequence). Trimming cost V 4 bases and J 7 bases; bases outside gene matches: 16. CDR3 nucleotide sequence: TGTGCCAGCAGTTCTGGGACAGGGGCGTTCCCTTACGGGAATGAGCAGTTCTTC. Its protein product is CASSSGTGAFPYGNEQFF.

The rearrangement joins TRBV15 to TRBJ1-4; D is uncertain. The length of the CDR3 is 15 residues. The ends were cut back, 2 bases at V and 4 bases at J, with 11 bases in the middle. Per germline, CDR1 LNHNV and CDR2 YYDKDF (reference sequence). CDR3 nucleotide sequence: TGTGCCACCAGCAGATGGCGAGGGAGTAATGAAAAACTGTTTTTT. It is translated as CATSRWRGSNEKLFF.

Concerning this clone itself: The same CDR3 is also encoded by other DNA sequences in this sample. V is TRBV27 and J is TRBJ2-5; 11 nucleotides agree with TRBD2. The CDR3 has 14 amino acids. J was trimmed by 5 bases and V by 6 bases; bases with no gene match: 5. Per the germline V gene, CDR1 is MNHEY and CDR2 is SMNVEV (reference sequence). The CDR3: CASRLAGVGETQYF. CDR3 coding DNA: TGTGCCAGCAGACTAGCGGGAGTTGGGGAGACCCAGTACTTC.